This TCR beta chain appears in the sequencing data of a study of cytomegalovirus exposure and HLA in healthy donors. Study-wide results and caveats: Other equally common chains were less clonally expanded than HLA-associated TCR beta chains, a later analysis showed. The authors later linked a missense DCLRE1C variant to TCR beta V- and J-gene trimming. Per a prior analysis, the majority of TCR beta V segments were productive roughly 87% or roughly 30% of the time.

Researchers ran the PCR with 60 Vbeta and 13 Jbeta primers. Some clones are missing from TCRdb's copy, which holds only in-frame ones; the method was immunoSEQ multiplex PCR. The repertoire holds 85,000 to 110,000 clones, with around 77% as singletons. This clone is medium-sized in the sample. Antigen: not known. CDR3 length equals 16 residues. Germline CDR1 is SGHAT and CDR2 is FQNNGV. V dropped 0 bases and J dropped 1 base, with 12 bases sitting between them. The V call is TRBV11-2, the J call TRBJ1-1; D gene unclear. The specimen sequenced was PBMCs. The TCR was taken from a man aged 45 to 65 in good health and CMV-seropositive. Here the CDR3 DNA reads TGTGCCAGCAGCTTAGATAGGAGGGCATGGAACACTGAAGCTTTCTTT. Protein: CASSLDRRAWNTEAFF.